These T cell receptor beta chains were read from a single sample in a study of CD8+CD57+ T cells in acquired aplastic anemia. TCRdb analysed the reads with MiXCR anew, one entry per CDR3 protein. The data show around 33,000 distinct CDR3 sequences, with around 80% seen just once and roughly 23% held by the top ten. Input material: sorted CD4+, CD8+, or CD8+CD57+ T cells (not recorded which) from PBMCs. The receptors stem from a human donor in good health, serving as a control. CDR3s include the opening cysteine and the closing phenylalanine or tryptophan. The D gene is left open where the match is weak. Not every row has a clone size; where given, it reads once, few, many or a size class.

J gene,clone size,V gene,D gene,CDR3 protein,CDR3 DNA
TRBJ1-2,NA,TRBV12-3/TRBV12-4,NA,CASSFRESGGYTF,TGTGCCAGCAGTTTCCGGGAATCGGGTGGCTACACCTTC
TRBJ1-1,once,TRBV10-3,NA,CAISERDTLNTEAFF,TGTGCCATCAGCGAAAGGGACACCCTGAACACTGAAGCTTTCTTT
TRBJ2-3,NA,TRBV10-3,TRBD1,CAISDNHRGTTDTQYF,TGTGCCATCAGTGATAATCACAGGGGGACGACAGATACGCAGTATTTT
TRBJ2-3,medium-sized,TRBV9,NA,CASSGRGAGTDTQYF,TGTGCCAGCAGCGGACGGGGGGCGGGCACAGATACGCAGTATTTT
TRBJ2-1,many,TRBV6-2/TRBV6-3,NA,CASSYFYRDEQFF,TGTGCCAGCAGTTACTTTTACAGGGATGAGCAGTTCTTC
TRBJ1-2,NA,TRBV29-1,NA,CSVGVPRAYNYGYTF,TGCAGCGTTGGTGTCCCCAGGGCCTATAACTATGGCTACACCTTC
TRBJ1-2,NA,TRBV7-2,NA,CASSHRDGPYGYTF,TGTGCCAGCAGCCATAGGGACGGCCCCTATGGCTACACCTTC
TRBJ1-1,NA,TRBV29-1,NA,CSVEEPRDTEAFF,TGCAGCGTTGAAGAACCGCGAGACACTGAAGCTTTCTTT
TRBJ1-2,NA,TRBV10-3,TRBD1,CAISELGGTDSYTF,TGTGCCATCAGTGAGTTAGGGGGCACTGATAGCTACACCTTC
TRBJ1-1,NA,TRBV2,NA,CASSVIEAFF,TGTGCCAGCAGTGTTATTGAAGCTTTCTTT
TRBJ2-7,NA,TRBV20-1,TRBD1,CSAREQGIGEQYF,TGCAGTGCTAGAGAACAGGGGATTGGCGAGCAGTACTTC
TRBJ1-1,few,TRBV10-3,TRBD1,CAISPRDRAFEAFF,TGTGCCATCAGTCCGCGGGACAGAGCTTTTGAAGCTTTCTTT
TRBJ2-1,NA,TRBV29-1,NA,CSVVWDEQFF,TGCAGCGTTGTTTGGGATGAGCAGTTCTTC
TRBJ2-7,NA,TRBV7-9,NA,CASSYVAEREQYF,TGTGCCAGCAGTTACGTCGCAGAACGGGAGCAGTACTTC
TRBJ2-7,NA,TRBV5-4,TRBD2,CASSTRSTSGSYEQYF,TGTGCCAGCAGTACGAGATCGACTAGCGGCTCCTACGAGCAGTACTTC
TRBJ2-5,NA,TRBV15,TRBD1,CATSSLEADRETQYF,TGTGCCACCAGCAGCTTAGAGGCGGACAGGGAGACCCAGTACTTC
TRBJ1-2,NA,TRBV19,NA,CASSNSVYGYTF,TGTGCCAGTAGTAATTCCGTCTATGGCTACACCTTC
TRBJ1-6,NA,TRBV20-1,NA,CSARDSLGINPSPLHF,TGCAGTGCTAGAGACTCTCTGGGGATTAACCCTTCACCCCTCCACTTT
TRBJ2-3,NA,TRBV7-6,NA,CASRPAGNTDTQYF,TGTGCCAGCAGACCTGCGGGGAACACAGATACGCAGTATTTT
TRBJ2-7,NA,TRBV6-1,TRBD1,CASSVNRGPYEQYF,TGTGCCAGCAGTGTAAACAGGGGCCCCTACGAGCAGTACTTC
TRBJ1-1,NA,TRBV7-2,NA,CASRYGREAFF,TGTGCCAGCAGATATGGGCGAGAAGCTTTCTTT
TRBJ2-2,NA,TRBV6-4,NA,CASSPSNAGEPFF,TGTGCCAGCAGTCCATCAAACGCCGGGGAGCCGTTTTTT
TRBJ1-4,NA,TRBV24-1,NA,CATNSQAYNEKLFF,TGTGCCACCAATAGTCAAGCCTATAATGAAAAACTGTTTTTT
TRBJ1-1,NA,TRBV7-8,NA,CASSDVNEAFF,TGTGCCAGCAGTGACGTCAATGAAGCTTTCTTT
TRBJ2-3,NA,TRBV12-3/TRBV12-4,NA,CASSSTGRGTQYF,TGTGCCAGCAGTTCGACCGGGCGTGGTACGCAGTATTTT
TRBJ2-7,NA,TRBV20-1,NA,CSASWAGEQYF,TGCAGTGCTAGTTGGGCGGGAGAGCAGTACTTC
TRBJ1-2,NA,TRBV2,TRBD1,CASSEWDRENYGYTF,TGTGCCAGCAGTGAATGGGACAGGGAGAACTATGGCTACACCTTC
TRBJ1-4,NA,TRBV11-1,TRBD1,CASSLETGRINEKLFF,TGTGCCAGCAGCTTAGAGACAGGGCGGATTAATGAAAAACTGTTTTTT
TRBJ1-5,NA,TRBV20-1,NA,CSARGVRGNQPQHF,TGCAGTGCTAGAGGGGTAAGGGGCAATCAGCCCCAGCATTTT
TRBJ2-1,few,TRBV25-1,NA,CASSYGQSSSYNEQFF,TGTGCCAGCAGCTACGGACAGAGTAGCTCCTACAATGAGCAGTTCTTC
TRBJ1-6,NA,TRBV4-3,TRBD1,CASSHHPGQYNSPLHF,TGCGCCAGCAGCCATCATCCGGGACAGTATAATTCACCCCTCCACTTT
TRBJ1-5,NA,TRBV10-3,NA,CAISEREGTGDQPQHF,TGTGCCATCAGTGAGCGTGAGGGCACGGGAGATCAGCCCCAGCATTTT
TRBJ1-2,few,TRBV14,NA,CASSVTGMANYGYTF,TGTGCCAGCAGCGTAACGGGGATGGCTAACTATGGCTACACCTTC
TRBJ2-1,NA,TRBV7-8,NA,CASSLGVGVGAEQFF,TGTGCCAGCAGCTTAGGGGTCGGGGTCGGGGCTGAGCAGTTCTTC
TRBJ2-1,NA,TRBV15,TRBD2,CATSSTYREGNEQFF,TGTGCCACCAGCAGCACCTACCGGGAGGGGAATGAGCAGTTCTTC
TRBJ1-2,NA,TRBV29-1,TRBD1,CSVGQILGYGYTF,TGCAGCGTGGGACAGATTCTCGGCTATGGCTACACCTTC
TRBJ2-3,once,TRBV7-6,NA,CASSLEGGGTDTQYF,TGTGCCAGCAGCTTAGAGGGCGGGGGCACAGATACGCAGTATTTT
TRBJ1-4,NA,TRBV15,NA,CATSRDPNDEKLFF,TGTGCCACCAGCAGAGATCCTAACGATGAAAAACTGTTTTTT
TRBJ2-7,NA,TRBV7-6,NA,CASSPPPPRQKLTYEQYF,TGTGCCAGCAGCCCCCCCCCCCCGCGACAGAAACTGACCTACGAGCAGTACTTC
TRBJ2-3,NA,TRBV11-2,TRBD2,CASSLTSGGTDTQYF,TGTGCCAGCAGCCTCACTAGCGGGGGCACAGATACGCAGTATTTT
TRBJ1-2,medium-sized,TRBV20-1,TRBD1,CSASTGGDYGYTF,TGCAGTGCCTCGACAGGGGGGGACTATGGCTACACCTTC
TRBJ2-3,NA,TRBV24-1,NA,CATSDVGAVDTQYF,TGTGCCACCAGTGATGTGGGGGCCGTAGATACGCAGTATTTT
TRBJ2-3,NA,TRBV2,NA,CASSVFDDTDTQYF,TGTGCCAGCAGCGTGTTTGATGACACAGATACGCAGTATTTT
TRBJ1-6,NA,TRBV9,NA,CASSVQGTLDPLHF,TGTGCCAGCAGCGTCCAAGGAACCTTGGATCCCCTCCACTTT
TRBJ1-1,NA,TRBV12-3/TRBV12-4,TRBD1,CASSFGDRGQTFF,TGTGCCAGCAGTTTCGGGGACAGGGGCCAAACTTTCTTT
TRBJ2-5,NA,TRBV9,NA,CASSGWVHEETQYF,TGTGCCAGCAGCGGGTGGGTGCATGAGGAGACCCAGTACTTC
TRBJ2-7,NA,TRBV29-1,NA,CSVEDGAKGHWNEQYF,TGCAGCGTTGAAGATGGGGCCAAAGGGCATTGGAACGAGCAGTACTTC
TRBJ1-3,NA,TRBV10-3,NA,CAINPGGNTIYF,TGTGCCATCAACCCCGGGGGAAACACCATATATTTT
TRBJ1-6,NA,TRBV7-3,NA,CASSSSYNSPLHF,TGTGCCAGCTCTAGCTCCTATAATTCACCCCTCCACTTT
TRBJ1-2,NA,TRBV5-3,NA,CASSLSPWNGYTF,TGTGCCAGCAGCTTGTCCCCCTGGAATGGCTACACCTTC
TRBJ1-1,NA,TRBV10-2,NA,CASQGPMNTEAFF,TGCGCCAGCCAAGGACCCATGAACACTGAAGCTTTCTTT
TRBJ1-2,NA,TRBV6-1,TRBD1,CASSTPTGGEDYTF,TGTGCCAGCAGTACCCCGACAGGGGGCGAGGACTACACCTTC
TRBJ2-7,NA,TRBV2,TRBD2,CASSVLAGAVYEQYF,TGTGCCAGCAGTGTCCTAGCGGGAGCAGTCTACGAGCAGTACTTC
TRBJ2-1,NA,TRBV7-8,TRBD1,CASTLRTGDEQFF,TGTGCCAGCACCCTCCGGACAGGGGATGAGCAGTTCTTC
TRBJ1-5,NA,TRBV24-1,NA,CATSVGQSDQPQHF,TGTGCCACCAGTGTTGGTCAGTCGGATCAGCCCCAGCATTTT